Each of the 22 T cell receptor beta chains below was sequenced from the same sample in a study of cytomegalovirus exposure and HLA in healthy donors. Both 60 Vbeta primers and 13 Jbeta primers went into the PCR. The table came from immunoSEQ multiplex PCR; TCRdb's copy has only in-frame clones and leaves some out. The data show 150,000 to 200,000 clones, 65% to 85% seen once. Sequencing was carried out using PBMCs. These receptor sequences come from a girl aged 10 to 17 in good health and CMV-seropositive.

The CDR3 region has the DNA TGTGCCAGCAGACATAACAGGGGGCCTAGCAATGAGCAGTTCTTC. Its protein is CASRHNRGPSNEQFF. The V gene is TRBV7-9, the J gene TRBJ2-1; 9 bases agree with TRBD1. CDR3 length equals 15 residues. Germline V CDR1 and CDR2: SEHNR, FQNEAQ (reference sequence). With V trimmed by 6 bases and J by 6 bases, 9 bases remained unmatched.

CDR3 protein: CASSLGDSPNYEQYF. The CDR3 DNA is TGTGCCAGCAGCTTGGGGGACAGCCCGAACTACGAGCAGTACTTC. The chain has TRBV11-1 and TRBJ2-7; 7 bases match TRBD1. Germline V CDR1 and CDR2: SGHAT, FQDESV (reference sequence). The CDR3 has 15 residues. With 3 bases clipped from V and 3 bases from J, the junction kept 8 bases outside the gene matches.

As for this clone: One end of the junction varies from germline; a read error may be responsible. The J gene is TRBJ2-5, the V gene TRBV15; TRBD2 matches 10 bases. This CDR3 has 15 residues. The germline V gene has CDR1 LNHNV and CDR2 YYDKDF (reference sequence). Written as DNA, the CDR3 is TGTGCCGCCAGCAGAGATGTAGCGGGAGGTGAGACCCAGTACTTC. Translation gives CAASRDVAGGETQYF.

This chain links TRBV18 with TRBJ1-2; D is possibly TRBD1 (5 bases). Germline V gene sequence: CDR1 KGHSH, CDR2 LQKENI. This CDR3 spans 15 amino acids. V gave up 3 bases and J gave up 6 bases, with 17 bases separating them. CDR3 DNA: TGTGCCAGCTCACCGGCTGACAGTGGGGTCGATGGCTACACCTTC. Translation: CASSPADSGVDGYTF.

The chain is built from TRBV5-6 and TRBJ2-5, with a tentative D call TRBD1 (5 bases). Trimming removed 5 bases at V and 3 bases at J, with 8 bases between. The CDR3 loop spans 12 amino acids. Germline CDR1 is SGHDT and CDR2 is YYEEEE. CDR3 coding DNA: TGTGCCAGCAGGCTGACAGAAGAGACCCAGTACTTC. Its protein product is CASRLTEETQYF.

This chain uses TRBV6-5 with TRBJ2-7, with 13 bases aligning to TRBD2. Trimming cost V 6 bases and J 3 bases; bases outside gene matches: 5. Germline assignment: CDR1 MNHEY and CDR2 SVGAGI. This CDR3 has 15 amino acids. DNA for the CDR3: TGTGCCAGCAGACCGGGACTAGCGGGAATCTACGAGCAGTACTTC. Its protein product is CASRPGLAGIYEQYF.

The CDR3 region has the DNA TGCGCCAGCAGCCCTCAGACAGGGCGCAATCAGCCCCAGCATTTT. This encodes CASSPQTGRNQPQHF. This rearrangement joins TRBV4-1 to TRBJ1-5; 7 bases map to TRBD1. V shed 4 bases, J shed 2 bases, and the junction held 5 bases outside the gene matches. The CDR3 runs 15 residues. Germline V gives CDR1 MGHRA, CDR2 YSYEKL.

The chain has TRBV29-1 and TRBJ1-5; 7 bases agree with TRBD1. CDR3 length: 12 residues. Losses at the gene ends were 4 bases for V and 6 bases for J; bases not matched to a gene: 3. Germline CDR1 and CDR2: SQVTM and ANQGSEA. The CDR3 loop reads CSVGGGGQPQHF. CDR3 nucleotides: TGCAGCGTTGGAGGGGGCGGTCAGCCCCAGCATTTT.

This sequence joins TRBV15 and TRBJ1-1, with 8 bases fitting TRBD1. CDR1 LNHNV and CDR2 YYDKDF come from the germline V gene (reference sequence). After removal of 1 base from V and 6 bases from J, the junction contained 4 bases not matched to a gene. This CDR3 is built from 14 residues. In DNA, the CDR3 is TGTGCCACCAGCAGAGTTCGACAGGGGTCTGAAGCTTTCTTT. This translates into CATSRVRQGSEAFF.

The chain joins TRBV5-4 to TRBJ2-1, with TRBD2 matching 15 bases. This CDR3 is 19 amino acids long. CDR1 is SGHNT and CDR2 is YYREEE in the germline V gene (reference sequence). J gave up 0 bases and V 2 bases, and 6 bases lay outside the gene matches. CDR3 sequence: CASSLLGLAGGGSYNEQFF. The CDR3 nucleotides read TGTGCCAGCAGCTTACTGGGACTAGCGGGAGGAGGCTCCTACAATGAGCAGTTCTTC.

Here the CDR3 reads CASSPLAGGHYEQYF. For the CDR3, the DNA is TGTGCCAGCAGCCCCCTAGCGGGAGGACATTACGAGCAGTACTTC. This rearrangement joins TRBV11-3 to TRBJ2-7; TRBD2 aligns across 11 bases. CDR1 SGHNT and CDR2 YENEEA come from the germline V gene. V shed 5 bases and J 4 bases; nucleotides not matched to a gene: 7. This CDR3 region has 15 residues.

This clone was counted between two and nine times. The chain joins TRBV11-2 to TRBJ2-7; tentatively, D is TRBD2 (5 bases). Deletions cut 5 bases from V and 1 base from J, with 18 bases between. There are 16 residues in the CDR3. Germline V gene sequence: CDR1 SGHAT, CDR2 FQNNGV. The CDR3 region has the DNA TGTGCCAGCAGCCCGAGGGTGGGAATTGGGTCCTACGAGCAGTACTTC. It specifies CASSPRVGIGSYEQYF.

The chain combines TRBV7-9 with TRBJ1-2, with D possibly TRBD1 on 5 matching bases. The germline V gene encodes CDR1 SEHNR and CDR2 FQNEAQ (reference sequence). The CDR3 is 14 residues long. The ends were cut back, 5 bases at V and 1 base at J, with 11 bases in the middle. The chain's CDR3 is CASSPQGLNYGYTF. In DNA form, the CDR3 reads TGTGCCAGCAGCCCCCAGGGCCTTAACTATGGCTACACCTTC. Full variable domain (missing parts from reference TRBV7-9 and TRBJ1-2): DTGVSQNPRHKITKRGQNVTFRCDPISEHNRLYWYRQTLGQGPEFLTYFQNEAQLEKSRLLSDRFSAERPKGSFSTLEIQRTEQGDSAMYLCASSPQGLNYGYTFGSGTRLTVV.

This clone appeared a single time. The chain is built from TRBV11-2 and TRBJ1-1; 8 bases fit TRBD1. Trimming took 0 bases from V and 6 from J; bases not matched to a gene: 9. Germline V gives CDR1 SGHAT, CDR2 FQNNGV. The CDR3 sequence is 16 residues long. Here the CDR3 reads CASSLEAGGMLAEAFF. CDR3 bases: TGTGCCAGCAGCTTAGAAGCAGGGGGCATGTTAGCTGAAGCTTTCTTT.

The CDR3 loop reads CASSQVVTRVYGYTF. The CDR3 DNA follows: TGCGCCAGCAGCCAAGTGGTGACGCGGGTCTATGGCTACACCTTC. The J gene is TRBJ1-2, the V gene TRBV4-1; unclear D gene. The CDR3 totals 15 residues. From germline, CDR1 is MGHRA and CDR2 YSYEKL. V lost 1 base and J 4 bases, leaving 13 bases between the germline ends.

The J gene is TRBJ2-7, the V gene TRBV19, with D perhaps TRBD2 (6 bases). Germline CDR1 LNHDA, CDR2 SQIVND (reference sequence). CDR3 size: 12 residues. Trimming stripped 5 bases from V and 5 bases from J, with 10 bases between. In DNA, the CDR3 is TGTGCCAGTAGTTGGAGGGGTGACGAGCAGTACTTC. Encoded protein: CASSWRGDEQYF.

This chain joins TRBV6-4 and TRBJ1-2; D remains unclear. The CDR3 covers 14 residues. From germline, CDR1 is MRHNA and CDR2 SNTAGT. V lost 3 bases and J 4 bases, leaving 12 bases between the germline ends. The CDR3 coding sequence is TGTGCCAGCAGTGATCGTCCCGGGTCCTATGGCTACACCTTC. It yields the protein CASSDRPGSYGYTF.

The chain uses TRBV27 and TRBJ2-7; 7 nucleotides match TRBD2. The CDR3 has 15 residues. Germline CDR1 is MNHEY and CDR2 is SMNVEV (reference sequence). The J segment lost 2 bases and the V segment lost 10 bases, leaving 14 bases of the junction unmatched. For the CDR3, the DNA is TGTGCCATCAGGAGAAAATGGGAGGGCGCCTACGAGCAGTACTTC. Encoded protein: CAIRRKWEGAYEQYF.

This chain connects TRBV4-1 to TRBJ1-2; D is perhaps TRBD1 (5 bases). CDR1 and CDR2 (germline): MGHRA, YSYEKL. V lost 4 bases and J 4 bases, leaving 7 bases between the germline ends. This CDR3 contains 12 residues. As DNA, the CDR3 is TGCGCCAGCAGCCCCACAGGCTATGGCTACACCTTC. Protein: CASSPTGYGYTF.

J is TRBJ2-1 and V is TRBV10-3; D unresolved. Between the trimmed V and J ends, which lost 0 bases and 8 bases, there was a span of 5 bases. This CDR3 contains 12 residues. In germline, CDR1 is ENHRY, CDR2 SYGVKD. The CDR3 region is CAISESSHEQFF. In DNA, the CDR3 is TGTGCCATCAGTGAGTCTAGTCATGAGCAGTTCTTC.

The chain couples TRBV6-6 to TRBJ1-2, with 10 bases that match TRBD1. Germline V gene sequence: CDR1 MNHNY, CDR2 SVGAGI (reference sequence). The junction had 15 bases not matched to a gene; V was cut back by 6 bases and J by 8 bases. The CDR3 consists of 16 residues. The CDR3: CASRSIRTGGTEGYTF. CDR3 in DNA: TGTGCCAGCAGATCAATTAGGACAGGGGGAACAGAGGGCTACACCTTC.

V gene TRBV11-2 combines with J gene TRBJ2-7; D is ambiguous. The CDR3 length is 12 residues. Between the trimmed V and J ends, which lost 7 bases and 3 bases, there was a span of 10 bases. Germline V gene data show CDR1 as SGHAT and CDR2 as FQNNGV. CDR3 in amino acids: CASTSGYYEQYF. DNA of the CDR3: TGTGCCAGCACCTCCGGGTACTACGAGCAGTACTTC.